This TCR beta chain was retrieved from a study of cytomegalovirus exposure and HLA in healthy donors. V dropped 4 bases and J dropped 2 bases, with 14 bases sitting between them. Germline V gives CDR1 SGHRS, CDR2 YFSETQ. The CDR3 contains 15 residues. Primers included in the PCR were 60 Vbeta and 13 Jbeta primers. Repertoires were generated with immunoSEQ multiplex PCR, while TCRdb's copy carries only in-frame clones and drops some. Found here are some 130,000 clones, 79% of them singletons; the top ten hold around 6.3%. This clone was counted only a few times. The V call is TRBV5-1, the J call TRBJ2-3; D remains ambiguous. Specimen: PBMCs. The TCR sequence derives from a middle-aged man in good health and CMV-seropositive. The CDR3 nucleotides are TGCGCCAGCAGCCCTCAGCGAGCTTCCACAGATACGCAGTATTTT. It encodes CASSPQRASTDTQYF.